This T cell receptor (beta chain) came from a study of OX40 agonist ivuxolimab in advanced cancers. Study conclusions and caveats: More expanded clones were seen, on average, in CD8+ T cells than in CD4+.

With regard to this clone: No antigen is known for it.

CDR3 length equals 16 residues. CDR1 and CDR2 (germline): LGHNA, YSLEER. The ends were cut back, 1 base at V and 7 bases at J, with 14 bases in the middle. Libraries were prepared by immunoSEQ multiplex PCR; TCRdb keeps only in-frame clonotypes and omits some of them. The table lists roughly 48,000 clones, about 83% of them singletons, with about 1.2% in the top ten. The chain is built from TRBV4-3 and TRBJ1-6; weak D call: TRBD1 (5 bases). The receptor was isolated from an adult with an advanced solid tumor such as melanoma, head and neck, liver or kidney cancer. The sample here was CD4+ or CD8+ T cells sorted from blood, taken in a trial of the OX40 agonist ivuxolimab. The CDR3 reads CASSQGRGTANSPLHF. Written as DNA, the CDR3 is TGCGCCAGCAGCCAAGGGCGGGGGACGGCGAATTCACCCCTCCACTTT.